This TCR beta chain derives from a study of blood T cell repertoires in COVID-19 (dated by TCRdb to 2020 to 2022). General notes on the study: The collaborator samples originated in the United States, Italy and Spain and spanned the acute and convalescent phases of COVID-19. The material from the prospective study consisted of cDNA or gDNA derived from T cells, B-cell-depleted T cells, or PBMCs. Deeply sampled blood TCRbeta repertoires from subjects exposed to, actively infected with, or recovered from COVID-19 were included in the dataset. The repertoires were released in a freely available public database intended as a resource for research on the immune response to SARS-CoV-2. The samples were drawn from two sources: the first 160 participants of the ongoing ImmuneRACE study, and 1,000 to 1,500 subjects contributed by 6 global collaborators. The sample metadata nearly always contained a de-identified subject ID, COVID-19 status, age in years and sex. HLA class I and class II types, where available, came from metadata supplied by the sample provider rather than from assay-based typing. Summary of the overall study and its limitations: How much clinical and demographic metadata was included differed by source and by participant, and the metadata was provided uncurated.

The CDR1 and CDR2 encoded by the germline V gene are SGHRS and YFSETQ. V loses 5 bases of germline sequence and J loses 5 bases, and the interval between the two ends is 7 bases. Reading from cysteine to phenylalanine, the CDR3 counts 11 amino acids. Kept here is only the CDR3 DNA, which spans 33 bases and is read in frame from base 1. Whole blood was collected in K2EDTA tubes by collaborating institutions according to the institutions' own protocols. Collaborator samples were shipped for TCRbeta analysis as frozen whole blood, isolated PBMCs, or DNA extracted from either sample type. Comment on this clone: This clone's antigen is unknown. No base qualities exist here, and no much larger clone lies one base off it.

TCRbeta CDR3 regions were amplified from genomic DNA by means of the immunoSEQ Assay, a bias-controlled multiplex PCR. The original methods were these. The number of nucleated cells in each sample was estimated by amplification of reference gene primers within the assay. Sequence reads were collapsed and filtered to measure the absolute abundance of every unique TCRbeta CDR3 rearrangement. For each sample, productive Simpson clonality was calculated by taking the square root of Simpson's diversity index across productive rearrangements. TCRdb took this table from immuneACCESS and kept in-frame rearrangements with V and J called. Such tables lack part of the clones; where checked against another copy, unresolved V genes explain under half of the gap, and the rest is unexplained. V and J calls and clone size are copied from that table; D and trimming were computed from the DNA. This sample is represented by some 130,000 clones; roughly three quarters of them were singletons. Clones ranked in the top ten supply over 1.5% of the sample.

Recombination joined TRBV5-1 with TRBJ1-1, with a tentative D gene TRBD1 over 5 matching bases. The clonotype comes from a woman aged 70 to 79 with acute or convalescent COVID-19. Sample: peripheral blood. The DNA reads TGCGCCAGCAGTGGGGCAACTGAAGCTTTCTTT. Its protein product is CASSGATEAFF.